This entry features one T cell receptor beta chain sequence. Its antigen is still unknown. The record originates from a study of T cell responses to AZD1222 COVID-19 vaccine. Study results and limitations: Donors were mostly white British, more females; clonal diversity possibly underestimated. Of the AZD1222 recipients, only six were seropositive at baseline. Sampling that yielded the repertoires occurred only after the peak T cell response.

Sequenced by immunoSEQ multiplex PCR; TCRdb stores in-frame clones only, minus some. The sample gives about 81,000 clones, 91% of which show up once; roughly 8% is in the top ten. CDR1 MDHEN and CDR2 SYDVKM come from the germline V gene. This CDR3 has 13 residues. V was cut by 2 bases and J by 4 bases, with 8 bases left in between. The sequence was obtained from an adult who received the AZD1222 COVID-19 vaccine. Material: peripheral blood, obtained 28 days after the second AZD1222 dose. This chain joins TRBV28 and TRBJ1-2; D remains unclear. The CDR3 region is CASSLGHLYGYTF. CDR3 sequence (DNA): TGTGCCAGCAGTTTAGGGCACCTCTATGGCTACACCTTC.